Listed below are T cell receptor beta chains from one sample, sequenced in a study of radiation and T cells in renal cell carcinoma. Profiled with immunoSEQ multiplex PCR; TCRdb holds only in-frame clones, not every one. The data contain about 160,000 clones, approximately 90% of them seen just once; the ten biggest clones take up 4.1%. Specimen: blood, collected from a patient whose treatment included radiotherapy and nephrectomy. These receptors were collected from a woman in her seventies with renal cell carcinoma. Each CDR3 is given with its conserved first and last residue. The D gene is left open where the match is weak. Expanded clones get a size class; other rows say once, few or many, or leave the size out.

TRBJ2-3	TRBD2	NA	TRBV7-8	TGTGCCAGCAGCTTGCGGGGACGGGGGGGCGCGGTCCCTGATACGCAGTATTTT	CASSLRGRGGAVPDTQYF
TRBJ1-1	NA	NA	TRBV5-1	TGCGCCAGCAGCTTGTTGTGGCAGAAAAACACTGAAGCTTTCTTT	CASSLLWQKNTEAFF
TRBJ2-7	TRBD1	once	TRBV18	TGTGCCAGCTCACGGGACAGATCCTACGAGCAGTACTTC	CASSRDRSYEQYF
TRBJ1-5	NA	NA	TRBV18	TGTGCCAGCTCACCAGAGGGACTAATCAATCAGCCCCAGCATTTT	CASSPEGLINQPQHF
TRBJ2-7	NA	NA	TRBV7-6	TGTGCCAGCAGCTTATTGGCGGGTCGCGAGCAGTACTTC	CASSLLAGREQYF
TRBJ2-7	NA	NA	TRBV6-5	TGTGCCAGCAGTAGAGCAGGGGGGGCCTACGAGCAGTACTTC	CASSRAGGAYEQYF
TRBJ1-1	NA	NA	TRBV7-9	TGTGCCAGCAGCCCAGGGGACGGGAAAACTGAAGCTTTCTTT	CASSPGDGKTEAFF
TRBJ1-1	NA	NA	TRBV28	TGTGCCAGCAGTTTATTCGGACCGAACACTGAAGCTTTCTTT	CASSLFGPNTEAFF
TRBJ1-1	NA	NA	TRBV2	TGTGCCAGCAGTCCTAGACAGAACACTGAAGCTTTCTTT	CASSPRQNTEAFF
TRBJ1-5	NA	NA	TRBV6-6	TGTGCCACCTCGGCGGACTCTAGCAATCAGCCCCAGCATTTT	CATSADSSNQPQHF
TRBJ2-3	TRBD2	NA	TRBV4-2	TGTGCCAGCAGCCTCAGTACTAGCGGGGGGGCGGATACGCAGTATTTT	CASSLSTSGGADTQYF
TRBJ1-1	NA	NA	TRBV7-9	TGTGCCAGCAGCTTACGGGAGAACACTGAAGCTTTCTTT	CASSLRENTEAFF
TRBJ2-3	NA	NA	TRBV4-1	TGCGCCAGCAGCCAAGCCGGGGGGCCGTCAGATACGCAGTATTTT	CASSQAGGPSDTQYF
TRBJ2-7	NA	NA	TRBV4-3	TGCGCCAGCAGCCAGATTTCTGGGGAGCAGTACTTC	CASSQISGEQYF
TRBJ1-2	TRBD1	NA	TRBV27	TGTGCCAGCACTACCGGGACAGGGATCAGCTACACCTTC	CASTTGTGISYTF
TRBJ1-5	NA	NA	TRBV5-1	TGCGCCAGCAGCCAGGGACCGTATTGGAACGGGAGTCAGCCCCAGCATTTT	CASSQGPYWNGSQPQHF
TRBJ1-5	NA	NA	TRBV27	TGTGCCAGCAGTATTACCTGGGACAATGGTCAGCCCCAGCATTTT	CASSITWDNGQPQHF
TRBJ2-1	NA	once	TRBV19	TGTGCCAGTCAGGTTTCAGGGAAGGATGAGCAGTTCTTC	CASQVSGKDEQFF
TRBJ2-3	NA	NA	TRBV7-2	TGTGCCAGCACCCTAGGGGTTTCTAGCACAGATACGCAGTATTTT	CASTLGVSSTDTQYF
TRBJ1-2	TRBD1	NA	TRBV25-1	TGTGCCAGCAGTGGTACTAGGGACAGGGGGCTCTACACCTTC	CASSGTRDRGLYTF
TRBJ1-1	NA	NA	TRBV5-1	TGCGCCAGCAGCGGCACAGGGCCGAACACTGAAGCTTTCTTT	CASSGTGPNTEAFF
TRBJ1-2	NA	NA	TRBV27	TGTGCCAGCAGTTTATCGTTCCAGCCTCGAACCTCGGATGGCTACACCTTC	CASSLSFQPRTSDGYTF
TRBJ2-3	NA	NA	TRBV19	TGTGCCAGTACCAGTGGGGCGGCCGGCACAGATACGCAGTATTTT	CASTSGAAGTDTQYF
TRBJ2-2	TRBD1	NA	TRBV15	TGTGCCACCAGCACCGGGACAGGGGGCGTCGGGGAGCTGTTTTTT	CATSTGTGGVGELFF
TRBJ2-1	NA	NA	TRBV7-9	TGTGCCAGCAGCTTGTTTGGTGGTGAGCAGTTCTTC	CASSLFGGEQFF
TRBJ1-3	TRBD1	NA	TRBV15	TGTGCCACCAGCAGAGTGACAGGGGCTGGAAACACCATATATTTT	CATSRVTGAGNTIYF
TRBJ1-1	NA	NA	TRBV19	TGTGCCAGTAGTCCGCAGACCGAACTCACTGAAGCTTTCTTT	CASSPQTELTEAFF
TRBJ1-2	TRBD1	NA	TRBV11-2	TGTGCCAGCAGGTGGGGACAGGGGTATGGCTACACCTTC	CASRWGQGYGYTF
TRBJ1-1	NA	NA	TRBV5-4	TGTGCCAGCAGCTTAAGGGGGTTTCGGGACACTGAAGCTTTCTTT	CASSLRGFRDTEAFF
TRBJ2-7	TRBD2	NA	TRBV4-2	TGTGCCAGCAGCCAGAGCGGGGGGGCCCCCTACGAGCAGTACTTC	CASSQSGGAPYEQYF
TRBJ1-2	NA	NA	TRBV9	TGTGCCAGCAGCGTAGGGGGTGGGACTGACTATGGCTACACCTTC	CASSVGGGTDYGYTF
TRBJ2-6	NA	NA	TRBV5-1	TGCGCCAGCTATTTAGGTTCTGGGGCCAACGTCCTGACTTTC	CASYLGSGANVLTF
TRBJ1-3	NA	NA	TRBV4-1	TGCGCCAGCAGCCTAGTAACAGGGATCTCTGGAAACACCATATATTTT	CASSLVTGISGNTIYF
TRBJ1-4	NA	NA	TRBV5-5	TGTGCCAGCAGCTTGGGGGCCGCAGGTGCAACTAATGAAAAACTGTTTTTT	CASSLGAAGATNEKLFF
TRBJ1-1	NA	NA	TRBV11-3	TGTGCCAGCTTCCTCGGGGGAGGCACTGAAGCTTTCTTT	CASFLGGGTEAFF
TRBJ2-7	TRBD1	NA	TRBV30	TGTGCCTGGAGTCTCGGGCAGGGGGTTAAGCTGGGGCAGTACTTC	CAWSLGQGVKLGQYF
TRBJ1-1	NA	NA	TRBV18	TGTGCCAGCTCACCCCTCGAGGTGACTGAAGCTTTCTTT	CASSPLEVTEAFF
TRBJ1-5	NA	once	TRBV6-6	TGTGCCAGCAGCCAGGGATTGGGTCAGCCCCAGCATTTT	CASSQGLGQPQHF
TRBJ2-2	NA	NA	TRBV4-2	TGTGCCAGCAGCCAAGATACGGGGTCCTTCCTGAACACCGGGGAGCTGTTTTTT	CASSQDTGSFLNTGELFF
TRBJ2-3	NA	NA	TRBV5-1	TGCGCCAGCAGCTTGGCCGGGCAGCCCACAGATACGCAGTATTTT	CASSLAGQPTDTQYF
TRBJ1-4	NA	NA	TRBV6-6	TGTGCCAGCAGTTACCGACACACCTCTAATGAAAAACTGTTTTTT	CASSYRHTSNEKLFF
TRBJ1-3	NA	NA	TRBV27	TGTGCCAGCAGTCCCCGGGGGGGGGCGCGTGAAAACACCATATATTTT	CASSPRGGARENTIYF
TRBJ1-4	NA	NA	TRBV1	NA	CTSSYFGTGNEKLFF
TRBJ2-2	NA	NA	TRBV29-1	TGCAGCGTTGCGGCCAGGGGCACCGGGGAGCTGTTTTTT	CSVAARGTGELFF
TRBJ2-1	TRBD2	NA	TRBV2	TGTGCCAGCAAGCGGGGGGGCGGTTACAATGAGCAGTTCTTC	CASKRGGGYNEQFF
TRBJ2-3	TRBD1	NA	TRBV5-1	TGCGCCAGCAGCCTGGACAGGCCAACAGATACGCAGTATTTT	CASSLDRPTDTQYF
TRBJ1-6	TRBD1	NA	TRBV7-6	TGTGCCAGCAGCACGCAGGGGGCAAATTCACCCCTCCACTTT	CASSTQGANSPLHF
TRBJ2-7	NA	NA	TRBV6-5	TGTGCCAGCGGCCAGTCCTACGAGCAGTACTTC	CASGQSYEQYF
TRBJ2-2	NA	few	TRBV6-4	TGTGCCAGCCAAGTCAGGGCGGGGACCGGGGAGCTGTTTTTT	CASQVRAGTGELFF
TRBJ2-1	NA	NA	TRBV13	TGTGCCAGCAGCTTAAAAGTGGGTGCCTCCTACAATGAGCAGTTCTTC	CASSLKVGASYNEQFF
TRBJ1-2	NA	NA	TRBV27	TGTGCCAGCAGTTTAAGGGCCAGCTATGGCTACACCTTC	CASSLRASYGYTF
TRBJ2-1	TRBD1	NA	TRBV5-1	TGCGCCAGCAGCTTGGGAGGGACAGGATGGAATGAGCAGTTCTTC	CASSLGGTGWNEQFF
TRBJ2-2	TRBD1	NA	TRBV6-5	TGTGCCAGCACCCGACAGGGTTCCACCGGGGAGCTGTTTTTT	CASTRQGSTGELFF